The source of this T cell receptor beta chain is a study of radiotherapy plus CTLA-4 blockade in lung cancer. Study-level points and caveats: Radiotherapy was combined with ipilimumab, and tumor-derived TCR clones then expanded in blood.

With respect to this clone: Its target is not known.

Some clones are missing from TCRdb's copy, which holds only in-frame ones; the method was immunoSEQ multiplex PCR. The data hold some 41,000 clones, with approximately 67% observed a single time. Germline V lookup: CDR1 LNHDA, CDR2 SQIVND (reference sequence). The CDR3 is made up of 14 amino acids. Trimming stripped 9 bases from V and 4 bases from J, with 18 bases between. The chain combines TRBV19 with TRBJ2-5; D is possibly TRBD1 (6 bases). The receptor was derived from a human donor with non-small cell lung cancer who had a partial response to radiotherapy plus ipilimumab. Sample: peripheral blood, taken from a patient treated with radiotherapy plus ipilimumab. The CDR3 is CASRGGRTTETQYF. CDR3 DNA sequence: TGTGCCAGCAGGGGCGGTCGGACAACAGAGACCCAGTACTTC.